The subject of this entry is one T cell receptor beta chain. Its antigen remains unknown. The data belong to a study of Ad26.COV2.S vaccination and SARS-CoV-2 variants. Study-wide results and limits: Vaccine recipients posted higher spike-specific TCR breadth than their placebo counterparts. Post-vaccination breadth of spike-specific CD8+ and CD4+ T cell responses was reportedly substantial.

Some clones are missing from TCRdb's copy, which holds only in-frame ones; the method was immunoSEQ multiplex PCR. The table has about 350,000 clones, 92% seen once. The CDR3 is made up of 14 amino acids. The ends lost 6 bases at V and 8 bases at J; junction bases unmatched: 11. Germline V gives CDR1 KGHSH, CDR2 LQKENI. V gene TRBV18 combines with J gene TRBJ1-2; 8 nucleotides match TRBD1. This sequence was found in a human donor who had recovered from COVID-19. The sample here was peripheral blood, taken after recovery from COVID-19. The CDR3 here is CASSYAGTGRGYTF. The CDR3 coding sequence is TGTGCCAGCTCGTATGCCGGGACAGGCCGCGGCTACACCTTC.